A selection of T cell receptor beta chains follows, all from one sample in a study of PD-L1 blockade in urothelial cancer. Sequenced by immunoSEQ multiplex PCR; TCRdb stores in-frame clones only, minus some. The sample shows approximately 50,000 clones, approximately 84% of them seen only once. The source was PBMCs, collected around atezolizumab (anti-PD-L1) treatment. All receptors derive from a man in his fifties with urothelial cancer. The conserved cysteine and the conserved F or W are not part of the CDR3 here.

V gene,J gene,CDR3 protein
TRBV7-2,TRBJ1-3,ASSLVADRAGGNTIY
TRBV7-3,TRBJ2-2,ASSFFTSGANTGELF
TRBV10-1,TRBJ1-4,ARLTEENEKLF
TRBV27,TRBJ2-1,ASAQQGPLYNEQF
TRBV4-3,TRBJ2-1,ASSQDLASGSSYNEQF
TRBV6-6,TRBJ2-5,ASSYSYGEETQY
TRBV9,TRBJ2-1,ASSVDGSQYNEQF
TRBV28,TRBJ1-2,ASSPVGGTGNYGYT
TRBV11-2,TRBJ2-3,ASSLFLAGTRADTQY
TRBV25-1,TRBJ1-5,ASSDPPLQGADQPQH
TRBV7-9,TRBJ2-7,ASSPGGFHEQY
TRBV14,TRBJ2-3,ASSPGLAGVWGTDTQY
TRBV18,TRBJ1-1,ASSPNGGGTEAF
TRBV6-5,TRBJ2-2,ASTRAGGELF
TRBV9,TRBJ1-2,ASSARDSGRGGYT
TRBV9,TRBJ2-1,ASSDQATSYNEQF
TRBV14,TRBJ2-7,ASSLGRGSYEQY
TRBV9,TRBJ2-7,ASSPQASGPPYEQY
TRBV6-5,TRBJ2-1,ASSSKGTGRWEQF
TRBV10-2,TRBJ2-2,ASGQGTNTGELF
TRBV5-4,TRBJ1-2,ASSLDGGVYGYT
TRBV19,TRBJ2-7,ASSIVLIGASSYEQY
TRBV7-8,TRBJ2-3,ASSLVSDTQY
TRBV25-1,TRBJ2-6,ASSQRGGPPGANVLT
TRBV11-2,TRBJ2-7,ASSSPGQAGYEQY
TRBV10-3,TRBJ2-7,AIRTGESSYEQY
TRBV14,TRBJ1-2,ASSPETNYGYT
TRBV7-9,TRBJ1-1,ASSETGRTEAF
TRBV5-4,TRBJ2-4,ASSLAGGLAKNIQY
TRBV6-6,TRBJ1-5,ASTLRERPQH
TRBV18,TRBJ1-4,ASSPGQGAPANEKLF
TRBV27,TRBJ1-2,ASSPRTGGARDYGYT
TRBV5-1,TRBJ2-7,ASSSPLWTGDYEQY
TRBV9,TRBJ2-7,ASSVGTGVLGEQY
TRBV5-4,TRBJ2-1,ASSLGAGVYNEQF
TRBV7-3,TRBJ1-1,ASSPTAWTAMNTEAF
TRBV27,TRBJ1-1,ASSSMDRNTEAF